The clone carrying this T cell receptor beta chain was seen a single time. Its antigen is still unknown. Other nucleotide sequences from this sample produce the same CDR3. When sampled, the donors appeared nominally healthy, though they likely had unrecorded immune exposures. The germline V gene encodes CDR1 GTSNPN and CDR2 SVGIG (reference sequence). Trimming pared 3 bases from V and 4 bases from J, leaving 10 bases between. This CDR3 comprises 13 residues. This sample stems from a study of cytomegalovirus exposure and HLA in healthy donors. Study context: Unique TCRs numbering about 85 million, obtained from HLA-typed donors, made up an early data release.

General observations from the study: Presence/absence comparisons presumed near-even sequencing depth among donors.

Primers included in the PCR were 60 Vbeta and 13 Jbeta primers. Clones were sequenced by immunoSEQ multiplex PCR, and TCRdb holds only the in-frame ones, with some missing. The sample has some 180,000 clones; roughly 75% are singletons. This clonotype was sampled from a woman under 40 in good health and CMV-seronegative. The rearrangement links TRBV30 to TRBJ1-5; weak D call: TRBD1 (6 bases). The specimen sequenced was PBMCs. CDR3 residues: CAWSRQENQPQHF. The CDR3 DNA follows: TGTGCCTGGAGCCGACAGGAAAATCAGCCCCAGCATTTT.